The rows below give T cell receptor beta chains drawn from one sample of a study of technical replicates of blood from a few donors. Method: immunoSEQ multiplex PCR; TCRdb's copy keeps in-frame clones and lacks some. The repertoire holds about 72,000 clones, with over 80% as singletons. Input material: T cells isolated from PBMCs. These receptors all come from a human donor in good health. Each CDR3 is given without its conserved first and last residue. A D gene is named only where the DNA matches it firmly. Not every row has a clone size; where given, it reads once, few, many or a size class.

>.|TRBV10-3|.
AIRSGDFYEQY
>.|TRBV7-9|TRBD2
ASLLAGKETQY
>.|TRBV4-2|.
ASSHRTAAYEQY
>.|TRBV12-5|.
ASGLAVQETQY
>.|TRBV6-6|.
ASSGAQWELF
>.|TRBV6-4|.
ASIRSYNEQF
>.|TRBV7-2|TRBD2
ASSSQRLAGGPSGREQY
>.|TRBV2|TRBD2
ASIRLAGGTDTQY
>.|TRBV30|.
AWRAPVAYGYT
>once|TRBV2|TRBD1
ASSRDRNTEAF
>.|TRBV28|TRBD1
ASSDRDPPGSYGYT
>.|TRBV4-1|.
ASSQRIAEDRVYGYT
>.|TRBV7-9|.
ASSLIRGGYEQY
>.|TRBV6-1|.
ASSEQDYEQY
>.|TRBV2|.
ASYEGTLDEQY
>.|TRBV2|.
ASSDREAGNTIY
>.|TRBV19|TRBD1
ASSIPYRGSTEAF
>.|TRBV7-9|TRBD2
ASSPSGSRHEQY
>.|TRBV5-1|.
ASSLKRADTIY
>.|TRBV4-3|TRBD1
ASSPSVPGQGTDTQY
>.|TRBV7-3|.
ASSPGAGGYGYT
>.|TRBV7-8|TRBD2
ASSLVGTSGSYEQY
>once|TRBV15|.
ATSRDPLGDEQF
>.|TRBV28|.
ASSLVRGISNQPQH
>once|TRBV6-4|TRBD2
ASSPGRAGTGELF
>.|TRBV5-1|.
ASSLDGTGPTDTQY
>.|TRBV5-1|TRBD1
ASSLRGQGDTEAF
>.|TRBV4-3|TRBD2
ASSHQWRGNKGAKNIQY
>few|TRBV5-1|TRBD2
ASSVTSGSYEQY
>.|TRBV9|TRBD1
ASSTGTGVEKLF
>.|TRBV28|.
ASSDDRNQPQH
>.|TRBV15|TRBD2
ATSWTGGDYNEQF
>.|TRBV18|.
ASSPSGGWEQF
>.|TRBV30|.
AWSVAKDYGYT
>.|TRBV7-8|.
ASSLAHEEETQY
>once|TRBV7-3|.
ASSLTGGPGNTIY
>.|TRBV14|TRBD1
ASSQQQTGNEKLF
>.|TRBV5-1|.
ASSLAGGNTEAF
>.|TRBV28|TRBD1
ASSTRLGTGATSSYEQY
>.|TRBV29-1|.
SVGEATNEKLF
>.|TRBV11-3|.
ASSLPLPSEGVVIGEAF
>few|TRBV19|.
ASSIQVKRPTDTQY
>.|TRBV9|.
ASSAFPDYEQY
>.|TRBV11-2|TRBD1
ASSLVYRTGAAEAF
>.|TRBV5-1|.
ASSLEGGPGETQY
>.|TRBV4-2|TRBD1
ASSQDRGTGGEKLF
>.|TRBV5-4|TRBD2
ASSLGLAGGYEQY
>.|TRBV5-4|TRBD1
ASSLDRGHSTDTQY
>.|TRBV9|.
ASSGGTLNTEAF
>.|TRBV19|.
ASSLGGSGANVLT
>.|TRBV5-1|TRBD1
ASSLDLYRGDTEAF
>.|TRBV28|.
ASDSNPRGGYGYT
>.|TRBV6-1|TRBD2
ASSAGTSAHYEQY
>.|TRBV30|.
AWSSAADTQY
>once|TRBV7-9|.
ASSIGDTQY
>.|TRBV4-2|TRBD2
ASSLAGALNEQF
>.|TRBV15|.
ATSRARQSNTEAF